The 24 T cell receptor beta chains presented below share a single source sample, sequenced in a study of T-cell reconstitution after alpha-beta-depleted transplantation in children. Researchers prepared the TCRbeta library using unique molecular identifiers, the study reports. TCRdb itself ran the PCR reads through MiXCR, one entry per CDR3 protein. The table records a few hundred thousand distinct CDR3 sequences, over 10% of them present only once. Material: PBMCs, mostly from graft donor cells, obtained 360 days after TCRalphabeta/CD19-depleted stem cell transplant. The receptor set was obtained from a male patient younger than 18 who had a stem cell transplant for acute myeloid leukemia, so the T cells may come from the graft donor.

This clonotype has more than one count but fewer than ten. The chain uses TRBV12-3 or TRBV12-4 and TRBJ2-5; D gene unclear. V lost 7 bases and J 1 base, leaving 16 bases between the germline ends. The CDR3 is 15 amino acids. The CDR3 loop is CASIPNAGVQETQYF. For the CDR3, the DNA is TGTGCCAGCATCCCCAACGCCGGTGTCCAAGAGACCCAGTACTTC.

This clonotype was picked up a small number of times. For the CDR3, the DNA is TGTGCCAGCAGCTACTCGGAAAAACTGTTTTTT. This sequence encodes CASSYSEKLFF. This chain links TRBV7-8 with TRBJ1-4; D uncertain. The CDR3 length is 11 residues. V was trimmed by 4 bases and J by 8 bases, leaving 5 bases between them. Germline CDR1 reads SGHVS; CDR2 reads FQNEAQ.

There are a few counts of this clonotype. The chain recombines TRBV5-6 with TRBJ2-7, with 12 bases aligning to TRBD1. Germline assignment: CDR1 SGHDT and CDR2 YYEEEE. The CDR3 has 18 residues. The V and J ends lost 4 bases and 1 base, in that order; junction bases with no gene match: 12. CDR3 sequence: CASSQDGTGGGVSYEQYF. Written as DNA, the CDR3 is TGTGCCAGCAGCCAGGATGGGACAGGGGGCGGCGTGTCCTACGAGCAGTACTTC.

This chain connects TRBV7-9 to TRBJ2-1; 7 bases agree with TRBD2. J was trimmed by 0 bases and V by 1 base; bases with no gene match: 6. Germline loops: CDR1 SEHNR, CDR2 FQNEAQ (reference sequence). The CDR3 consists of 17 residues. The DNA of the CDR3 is TGTGCCAGCAGCTTAGGGGCGGGGGTGTCCTCCTACAATGAGCAGTTCTTC. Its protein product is CASSLGAGVSSYNEQFF. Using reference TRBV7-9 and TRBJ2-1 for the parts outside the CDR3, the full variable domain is DTGVSQNPRHKITKRGQNVTFRCDPISEHNRLYWYRQTLGQGPEFLTYFQNEAQLEKSRLLSDRFSAERPKGSFSTLEIQRTEQGDSAMYLCASSLGAGVSSYNEQFFGPGTRLTVL.

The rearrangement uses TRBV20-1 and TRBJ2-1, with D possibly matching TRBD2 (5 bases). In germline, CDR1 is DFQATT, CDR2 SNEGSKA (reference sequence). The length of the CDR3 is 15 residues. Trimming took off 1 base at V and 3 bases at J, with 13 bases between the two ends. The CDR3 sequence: CSARGKSEGYNEQFF. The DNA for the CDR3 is TGCAGTGCTAGAGGAAAGAGCGAGGGCTACAATGAGCAGTTCTTC.

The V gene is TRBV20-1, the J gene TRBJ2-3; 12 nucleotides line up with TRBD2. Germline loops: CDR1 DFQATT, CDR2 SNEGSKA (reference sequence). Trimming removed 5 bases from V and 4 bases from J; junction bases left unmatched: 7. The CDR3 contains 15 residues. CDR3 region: CSASRLAGAADTQYF. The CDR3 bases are TGCAGTGCTTCCAGACTAGCGGGAGCAGCAGATACGCAGTATTTT.

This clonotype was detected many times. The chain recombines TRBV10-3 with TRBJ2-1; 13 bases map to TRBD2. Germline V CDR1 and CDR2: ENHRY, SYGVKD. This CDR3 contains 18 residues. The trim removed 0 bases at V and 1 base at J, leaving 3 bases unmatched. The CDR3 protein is CAISESKTSGRSYNEQFF. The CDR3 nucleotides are TGTGCCATCAGTGAGTCGAAGACTAGCGGGAGGTCCTACAATGAGCAGTTCTTC.

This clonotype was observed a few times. The CDR3 bases are TGCGCCAGCAGCTTGGCCGGGACCAGGGGCACCGGGGAGCTGTTTTTT. Its protein product is CASSLAGTRGTGELFF. This chain uses TRBV5-1 with TRBJ2-2; D perhaps matches TRBD1 (6 bases). CDR1 and CDR2 (germline): SGHRS, YFSETQ. The V and J ends lost 0 bases and 4 bases respectively, with 13 bases between them. This CDR3 region has 16 residues.

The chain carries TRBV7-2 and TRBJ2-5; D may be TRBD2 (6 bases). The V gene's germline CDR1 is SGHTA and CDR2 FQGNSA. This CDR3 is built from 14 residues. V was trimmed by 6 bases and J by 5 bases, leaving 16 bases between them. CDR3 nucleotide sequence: TGTGCCAGCAGACAAACCGGGGGTGCGGAGACCCAGTACTTC. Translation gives CASRQTGGAETQYF.

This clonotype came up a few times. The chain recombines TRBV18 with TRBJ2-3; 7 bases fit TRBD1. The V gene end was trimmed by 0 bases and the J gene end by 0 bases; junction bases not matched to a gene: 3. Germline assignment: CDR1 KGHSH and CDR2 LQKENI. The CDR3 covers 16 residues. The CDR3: CASSPPPGQSTDTQYF. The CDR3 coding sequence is TGTGCCAGCTCACCACCGCCGGGACAGAGCACAGATACGCAGTATTTT.

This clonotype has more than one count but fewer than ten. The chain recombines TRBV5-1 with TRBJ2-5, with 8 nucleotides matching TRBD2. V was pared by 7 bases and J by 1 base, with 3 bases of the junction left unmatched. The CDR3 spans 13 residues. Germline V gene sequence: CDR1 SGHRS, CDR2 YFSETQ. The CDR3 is CASGGGPQETQYF. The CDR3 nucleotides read TGCGCCAGCGGCGGGGGGCCCCAAGAGACCCAGTACTTC. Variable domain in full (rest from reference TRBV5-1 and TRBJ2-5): KAGVTQTPRYLIKTRGQQVTLSCSPISGHRSVSWYQQTPGQGLQFLFEYFSETQRNKGNFPGRFSGRQFSNSRSEMNVSTLELGDSALYLCASGGGPQETQYFGPGTRLLVL.

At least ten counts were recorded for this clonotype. The CDR3 DNA reads TGCAGCGTTCTCAAGAGCGGGAGGGCCGACGAGCAGTACTTC. Encoded protein: CSVLKSGRADEQYF. V gene TRBV29-1 combines with J gene TRBJ2-7; 10 nucleotides line up with TRBD2. V lost 5 bases to trimming and J lost 5 bases; unmatched junction nucleotides: 9. The CDR3 spans 14 residues. Germline V CDR1 and CDR2: SQVTM, ANQGSEA.

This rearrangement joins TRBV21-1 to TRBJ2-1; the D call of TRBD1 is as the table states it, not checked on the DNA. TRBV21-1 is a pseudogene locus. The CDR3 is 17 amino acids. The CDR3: CASSKCSGTGWDNEQFF. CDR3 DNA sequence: TGTGCCAGCAGCAAATGTTCCGGGACAGGGTGGGACAATGAGCAGTTCTTC.

The CDR3 protein is CASSLLLAGVTDTGELFF. Here the CDR3 DNA reads TGTGCCAGTAGTCTCTTACTAGCGGGAGTAACGGACACCGGGGAGCTGTTTTTT. The chain links TRBV19 to TRBJ2-2, with TRBD2 identical over 11 bases. The length of the CDR3 is 18 residues. With V trimmed by 5 bases and J by 3 bases, 11 bases remained unmatched. The germline V gene has CDR1 LNHDA and CDR2 SQIVND (reference sequence).

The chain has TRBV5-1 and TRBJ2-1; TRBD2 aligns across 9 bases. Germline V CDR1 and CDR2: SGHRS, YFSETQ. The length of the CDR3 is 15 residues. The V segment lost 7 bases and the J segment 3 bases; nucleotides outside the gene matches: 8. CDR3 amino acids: CASAKREVLYNEQFF. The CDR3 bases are TGCGCCAGCGCCAAGCGGGAGGTGCTCTACAATGAGCAGTTCTTC.

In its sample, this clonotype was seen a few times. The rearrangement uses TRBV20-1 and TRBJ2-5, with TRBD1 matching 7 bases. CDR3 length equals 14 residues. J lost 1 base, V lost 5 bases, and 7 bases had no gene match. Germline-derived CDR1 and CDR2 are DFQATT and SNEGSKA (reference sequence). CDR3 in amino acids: CSAPPDRSQETQYF. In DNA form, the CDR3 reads TGCAGTGCTCCTCCGGACAGGAGCCAAGAGACCCAGTACTTC.

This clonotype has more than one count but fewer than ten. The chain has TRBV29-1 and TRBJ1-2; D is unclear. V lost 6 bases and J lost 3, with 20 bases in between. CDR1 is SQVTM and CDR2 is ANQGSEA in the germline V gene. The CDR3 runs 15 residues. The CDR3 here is CSVGSLGNWYYGYTF. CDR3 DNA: TGCAGCGTAGGGTCCTTGGGCAATTGGTACTATGGCTACACCTTC.

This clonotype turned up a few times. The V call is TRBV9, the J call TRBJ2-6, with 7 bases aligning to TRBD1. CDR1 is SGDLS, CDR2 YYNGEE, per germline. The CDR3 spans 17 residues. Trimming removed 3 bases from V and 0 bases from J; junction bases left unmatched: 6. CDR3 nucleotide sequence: TGTGCCAGCAGCGCTAACAGGGGCCCCTCTGGGGCCAACGTCCTGACTTTC. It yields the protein CASSANRGPSGANVLTF.

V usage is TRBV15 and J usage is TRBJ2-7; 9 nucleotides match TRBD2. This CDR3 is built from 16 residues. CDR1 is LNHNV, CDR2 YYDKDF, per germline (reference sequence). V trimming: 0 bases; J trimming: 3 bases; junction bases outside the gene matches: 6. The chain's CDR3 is CATSRDLLAGHYEQYF. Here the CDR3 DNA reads TGTGCCACCAGCAGAGATTTACTAGCGGGCCACTACGAGCAGTACTTC. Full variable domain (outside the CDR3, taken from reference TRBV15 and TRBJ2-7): DAMVIQNPRYQVTQFGKPVTLSCSQTLNHNVMYWYQQKSSQAPKLLFHYYDKDFNNEADTPDNFQSRRPNTSFCFLDIRSPGLGDTAMYLCATSRDLLAGHYEQYFGPGTRLTVT.

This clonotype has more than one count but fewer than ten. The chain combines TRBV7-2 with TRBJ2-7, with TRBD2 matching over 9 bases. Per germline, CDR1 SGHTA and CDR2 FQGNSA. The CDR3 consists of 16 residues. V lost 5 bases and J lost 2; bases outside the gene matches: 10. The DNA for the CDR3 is TGTGCCAGCAGCCCGGGACTAGCTCATCATACCTACGAGCAGTACTTC. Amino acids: CASSPGLAHHTYEQYF.

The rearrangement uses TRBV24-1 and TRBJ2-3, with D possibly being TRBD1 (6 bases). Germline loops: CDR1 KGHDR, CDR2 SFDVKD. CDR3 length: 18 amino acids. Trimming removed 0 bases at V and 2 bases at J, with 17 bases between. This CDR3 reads CATSDLTGPPEHTDTQYF. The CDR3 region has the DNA TGTGCCACCAGTGATTTGACAGGGCCGCCGGAACACACAGATACGCAGTATTTT.

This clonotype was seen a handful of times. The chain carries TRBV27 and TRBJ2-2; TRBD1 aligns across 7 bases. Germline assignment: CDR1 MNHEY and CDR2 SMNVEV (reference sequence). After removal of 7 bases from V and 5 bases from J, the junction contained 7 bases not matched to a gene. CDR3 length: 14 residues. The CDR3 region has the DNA TGTGCCAGCACCCCGACAGGGTCTACCGGGGAGCTGTTTTTT. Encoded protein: CASTPTGSTGELFF.

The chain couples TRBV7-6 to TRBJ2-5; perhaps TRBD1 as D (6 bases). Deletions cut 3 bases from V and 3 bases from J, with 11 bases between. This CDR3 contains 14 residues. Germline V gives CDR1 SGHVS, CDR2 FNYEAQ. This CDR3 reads CASSLGHLKETQYF. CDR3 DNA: TGTGCCAGCAGCTTGGGACATCTAAAAGAGACCCAGTACTTC.

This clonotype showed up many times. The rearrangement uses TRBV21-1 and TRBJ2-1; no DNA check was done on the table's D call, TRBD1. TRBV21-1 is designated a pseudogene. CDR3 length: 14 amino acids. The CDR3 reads CASSGKGSRNEQFF. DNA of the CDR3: TGTGCCAGCAGCGGGAAGGGATCTCGGAATGAGCAGTTCTTC.